This is a list of T cell receptor beta chains from one sample in a study of CD8+CD57+ T cells in acquired aplastic anemia. One entry per CDR3 protein, called by TCRdb with MiXCR from the reads. This sample has a few hundred thousand distinct CDR3 sequences, with under 80% found just once. The sample taken for sequencing was sorted CD4+, CD8+, or CD8+CD57+ T cells (not recorded which) from PBMCs. The receptors were sampled from a human donor in good health, serving as a control. Both conserved end residues are part of each CDR3. A D gene is named only where the DNA matches it firmly. A clone size is listed for some rows: how often the clone was seen (once, few, many), or a class if it is expanded.

TRBV9	-	TRBJ2-7	TRBD1	CASSVTSGTGAHEQYF	TGTGCCAGCAGCGTAACCTCCGGGACAGGGGCCCACGAGCAGTACTTC
TRBV5-8	many	TRBJ2-6	-	CASSTEGSGANVLTF	TGTGCCAGCAGCACAGAAGGGAGTGGGGCCAACGTCCTGACTTTC
TRBV6-5	-	TRBJ2-3	TRBD2	CASSWRGGHNEQYF	TGTGCCAGCAGTTGGCGGGGGGGCCACAATGAGCAGTATTTT
TRBV2	many	TRBJ2-3	-	CASSESGDTQYF	TGCGCCAGCAGTGAGTCAGGAGATACGCAGTATTTT
TRBV5-4	-	TRBJ2-1	TRBD2	CASSLGASGGYNEQSF	TGTGCCAGCAGCTTGGGAGCCAGCGGGGGATACAATGAGCAGTCCTTC
TRBV7-6	-	TRBJ2-3	-	CASSLGRPYVQYFF	TGTGCCAGCAGCTTAGGGCGTCCCTACGTGCAGTACTTCTTT
TRBV7-8	once	TRBJ2-2	TRBD2	CASSLETAAGGAELFF	TGTGCCAGCAGCTTAGAGACCGCCGCGGGAGGCGCGGAGCTGTTTTTT
TRBV5-1	-	TRBJ1-1	TRBD1	CASSAGQVANTEVFF	TGCGCCAGCAGCGCGGGACAGGTGGCCAACACTGAAGTTTTCTTC
TRBV20-1	many	TRBJ1-3	-	CSARDQPGSGNTIYF	TGCAGTGCTAGAGATCAGCCGGGCTCTGGAAACACCATATATTTT
TRBV4-3	many	TRBJ1-1	-	CASSHPPRNTEAFF	TGCGCCAGCAGCCATCCCCCGAGGAACACTGAAGCTTTCTTT
TRBV25-1	-	TRBJ2-1	-	CASSLFGVGNEQFF	TGTGCCAGCAGCCTTTTTGGGGTGGGGAATGAGCAGTTCTTC
TRBV25-1	many	TRBJ2-7	TRBD1	CASTPRGDSYEQYF	TGTGCCAGCACCCCGAGAGGGGACAGCTACGAGCAGTACTTC
TRBV5-4	few	TRBJ2-3	TRBD2	CASSPGTSGGYPTDTQYF	TGTGCCAGCAGCCCCGGGACTAGCGGGGGGTATCCCACAGATACGCAGTATTTT
TRBV5-1	-	TRBJ1-1	-	CATSLQGTAYF	TGTGCCACCAGTCTCCAGGGCACGGCCTACTTT
TRBV7-2	-	TRBJ2-7	-	CASMTGYGSYDEHF	TGTGCCAGCATGACCGGGTATGGCTCCTACGATGAGCACTTC
TRBV7-2	-	TRBJ2-5	TRBD2	CASSLGSRQGGETQYF	TGTGCCAGCAGCCTAGGATCACGGCAGGGAGGGGAGACCCAGTACTTC
TRBV30	many	TRBJ2-7	-	CAWSAARSPYGSEQYF	TGTGCCTGGAGTGCCGCGCGTTCTCCGTACGGCAGCGAGCAGTACTTC
TRBV7-2	-	TRBJ1-2	TRBD1	CASSPAGQGYNYGYTF	TGTGCCAGCAGCCCCGCGGGACAGGGGTACAACTACGGCTACACCTTC
TRBV29-1	-	TRBJ2-7	-	CSAERGGDGQQYF	TGCAGCGCGGAGAGGGGGGGGGACGGGCAACAGTACTTC
TRBV5-1	-	TRBJ2-7	-	CASSPSIDYEQYF	TGTGCCAGCAGCCCTAGCATCGACTACGAGCAGTACTTC
TRBV7-7	-	TRBJ2-7	TRBD2	CASEAGRQKTQYYF	TGTGCCAGCGAAGCGGGGCGCCAAAAGACCCAGTACTACTTC
TRBV12-3/TRBV12-4	-	TRBJ2-1	-	CASNSSRTLNEQFF	TGTGCCAGCAACTCGAGCAGGACCCTCAATGAGCAGTTCTTC
TRBV20-1	-	TRBJ2-7	TRBD2	CSKAGDSDEQYF	TGCAGCAAAGCGGGGGACTCAGACGAGCAGTACTTC
TRBV2	-	TRBJ1-2	TRBD1	CASSVQGAGPYGYTF	TGTGCCAGCAGTGTACAGGGGGCCGGACCCTATGGCTACACCTTC
TRBV2	-	TRBJ1-4	-	CASRSIGKLFF	TGTGCCAGCAGAAGCATTGGAAAACTGTTTTTT
TRBV7-2	-	TRBJ2-3	TRBD1	CASSVQGAADTYDF	TGTGCCAGCAGCGTACAGGGGGCTGCAGATACGTACGATTTC
TRBV12-3/TRBV12-4	-	TRBJ1-5	TRBD1	CASSLDRTGGNSNQPQHF	TGTGCCAGCAGCCTAGATAGGACAGGGGGTAATAGCAATCAGCCCCAGCATTTT
TRBV6-5	-	TRBJ2-5	-	CASSSEAALKPQYF	TGTGCCAGCAGTTCCGAGGCTGCTCTCAAGCCCCAGTACTTC
TRBV7-8	-	TRBJ1-4	-	CASSESLIGHNEKLFF	TGTGCCAGCAGCGAGAGTCTGATAGGACACAATGAAAAACTGTTTTTT
TRBV5-5	-	TRBJ2-3	TRBD1	CASSPGQAVRDTQYF	TGTGCCAGCAGCCCAGGACAGGCAGTGCGCGATACGCAGTATTTT